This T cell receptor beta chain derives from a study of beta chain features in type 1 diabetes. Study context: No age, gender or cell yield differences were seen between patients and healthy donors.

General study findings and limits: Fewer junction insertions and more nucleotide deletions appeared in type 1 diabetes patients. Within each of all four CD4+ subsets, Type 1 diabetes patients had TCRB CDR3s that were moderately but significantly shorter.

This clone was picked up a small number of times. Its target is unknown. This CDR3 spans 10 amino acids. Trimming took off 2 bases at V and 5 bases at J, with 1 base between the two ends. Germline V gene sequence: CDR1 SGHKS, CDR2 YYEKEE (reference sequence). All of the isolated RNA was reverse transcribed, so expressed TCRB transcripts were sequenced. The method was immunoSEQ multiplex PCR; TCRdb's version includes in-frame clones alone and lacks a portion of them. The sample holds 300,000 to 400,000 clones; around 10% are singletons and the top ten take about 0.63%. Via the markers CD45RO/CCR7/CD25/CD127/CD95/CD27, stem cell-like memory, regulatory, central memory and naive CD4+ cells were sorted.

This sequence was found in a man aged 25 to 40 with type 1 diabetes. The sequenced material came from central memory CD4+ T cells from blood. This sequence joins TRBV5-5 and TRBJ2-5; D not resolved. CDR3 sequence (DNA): TGTGCCAGCAGCTTCGAGACCCAGTACTTC. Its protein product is CASSFETQYF.